This is a list of T cell receptor beta chains from one sample in a study of beta chain features in type 1 diabetes. Sequenced by immunoSEQ multiplex PCR; TCRdb stores in-frame clones only, minus some. The sample lists roughly 300,000 clones; around 15% were seen once. The sample taken for sequencing was central memory CD4+ T cells from blood. The receptor source for this set is a man younger than 45 in good health. CDR3s include the opening cysteine and the closing phenylalanine or tryptophan. The D gene is left open where the match is weak. The size of a clone is reported for some rows only, either as once, few or many, or as a class for expanded clones.

>13|TRBJ1-2|-|-|TRBV5-6
CASSFADSYGYTF
TGTGCCAGCAGCTTTGCTGACAGCTATGGCTACACCTTC
>18|TRBJ2-1|few|-|TRBV6-1
CASSESWGMAGTGGEQFF
TGTGCCAGCAGTGAATCGTGGGGGATGGCGGGAACGGGCGGTGAGCAGTTCTTC
>15|TRBJ2-2|-|TRBD2|TRBV28
CASSFTSGRHGELFF
TGTGCCAGCAGTTTCACTAGCGGGAGGCACGGGGAGCTGTTTTTT
>11|TRBJ1-1|-|-|TRBV5-8
CASSFITEAFF
TGTGCCAGCAGCTTTATCACTGAAGCTTTCTTT
>12|TRBJ2-1|-|-|TRBV10-3
CAISENGRKQFF
TGTGCCATCAGTGAGAACGGGCGGAAGCAGTTCTTC
>14|TRBJ1-3|few|-|TRBV5-6
CASSLVGPGNTIYF
TGTGCCAGCAGCTTGGTAGGGCCTGGAAACACCATATATTTT
>16|TRBJ2-3|-|TRBD1|TRBV7-7
CASSLGGTGRSDTQYF
TGTGCCAGCAGCTTAGGAGGGACAGGGAGGTCAGATACGCAGTATTTT
>16|TRBJ2-5|few|TRBD2|TRBV10-1
CASSDVAGVLQETQYF
TGCGCCAGCAGTGATGTAGCGGGGGTCCTACAAGAGACCCAGTACTTC
>13|TRBJ1-2|-|-|TRBV6-1
CASNRVLDYGYTF
TGTGCCAGCAATCGGGTTTTGGACTATGGCTACACCTTC
>12|TRBJ2-1|few|-|TRBV6-6
CASSGGDNEQFF
TGTGCCAGCAGTGGAGGGGACAATGAGCAGTTCTTC
>14|TRBJ2-1|few|TRBD2|TRBV7-2
CASSFGTSNNGQFF
TGTGCCAGCAGCTTTGGGACTAGTAACAATGGGCAGTTCTTC
>14|TRBJ1-5|-|-|TRBV5-8
CASRHRQSNQPQHF
TGTGCCAGCAGACACCGACAGAGCAATCAGCCCCAGCATTTT
>15|TRBJ2-1|few|-|TRBV11-2
CASSFEGSSYNEQFF
TGTGCCAGCAGCTTCGAAGGGAGCTCCTACAATGAGCAGTTCTTC
>16|TRBJ2-3|few|-|TRBV5-4
CASSSKGRRDTDTQYF
TGTGCCAGCAGCTCAAAAGGGCGCAGGGACACAGATACGCAGTATTTT
>14|TRBJ1-2|few|-|TRBV25-1
CASSDPDRNYGYTF
TGTGCCAGCAGTGATCCCGACAGAAACTATGGCTACACCTTC
>15|TRBJ1-4|-|TRBD1|TRBV23-1
CASSHPRQGDEKLFF
TGCGCCAGCAGTCATCCTAGGCAGGGGGACGAAAAACTGTTTTTT
>13|TRBJ2-5|-|-|TRBV11-1
CASSSRAQETQYF
TGTGCCAGCAGCTCCAGGGCACAAGAGACCCAGTACTTC
>16|TRBJ2-3|few|TRBD1|TRBV4-2
CASSQVSTGRSDTQYF
TGTGCCAGCAGCCAAGTGTCGACAGGGCGCTCTGATACGCAGTATTTT
>15|TRBJ2-7|few|TRBD2|TRBV5-4
CASSRPTGGSYEQYF
TGTGCCAGCAGCCGGCCTACGGGGGGCTCCTACGAGCAGTACTTC
>17|TRBJ1-2|-|TRBD1|TRBV11-2
CASSLYRQGGTNYGYTF
TGTGCCAGCAGCTTATACAGGCAGGGGGGGACTAACTATGGCTACACCTTC
>19|TRBJ2-5|few|TRBD2|TRBV7-2
CASSFGLRDSRGLQETQYF
TGTGCCAGCAGTTTTGGTCTTCGGGACTCGCGGGGACTACAAGAGACCCAGTACTTC
>13|TRBJ2-1|-|-|TRBV5-4
CASSQDRVNEQFF
TGTGCCAGCAGCCAAGACCGGGTCAATGAGCAGTTCTTC
>15|TRBJ1-5|few|TRBD1|TRBV5-6
CASSLDGTGNQPQHF
TGTGCCAGCAGCTTGGATGGGACAGGCAATCAGCCCCAGCATTTT
>12|TRBJ1-1|many|-|TRBV15
CATSTFRRDTVF
TGTGCCACCAGCACATTTCGGCGGGACACGGTCTTT
>14|TRBJ2-5|few|-|TRBV15
CATSRDRGGETQYF
TGTGCCACCAGCAGAGACAGGGGTGGGGAGACCCAGTACTTC
>12|TRBJ1-2|-|-|TRBV11-2
CASSLEGHRYTF
TGTGCCAGCAGCTTAGAGGGACATCGGTACACCTTC
>15|TRBJ1-5|-|-|TRBV7-2
CASSLDGGLGQPQHF
TGTGCCAGCAGCTTAGATGGAGGGTTGGGTCAGCCCCAGCATTTT
>15|TRBJ2-3|few|TRBD2|TRBV10-3
CATEPGLAGSDTQYF
TGTGCCACCGAACCGGGACTAGCGGGGTCGGATACGCAGTATTTT
>14|TRBJ1-2|-|-|TRBV18
CASSPRPQTEGYTF
TGTGCCAGCTCACCAAGACCCCAGACGGAGGGCTACACCTTC
>13|TRBJ2-7|few|-|TRBV14
CASSSGPPWEQYF
TGTGCCAGCAGTTCGGGACCCCCATGGGAGCAGTACTTC
>17|TRBJ2-1|-|TRBD2|TRBV5-6
CASSEGLSTSGYNEQFF
TGTGCCAGCAGCGAAGGGCTCTCGACTAGCGGGTACAATGAGCAGTTCTTC
>15|TRBJ2-3|few|-|TRBV5-1
CASSLDGLRTDTQYF
TGCGCCAGCAGCTTGGACGGTCTTAGGACAGATACGCAGTATTTT
>13|TRBJ1-6|few|-|TRBV13
CASSARIYSPLHF
TGTGCCAGCAGTGCCCGGATCTATTCACCCCTCCACTTT
>13|TRBJ2-5|-|TRBD2|TRBV10-3
CASKRGAGETQYF
TGTGCCAGCAAGCGGGGGGCGGGAGAGACCCAGTACTTC
>13|TRBJ1-1|-|-|TRBV19
CATSRGRATEAFF
TGTGCCACCTCCAGGGGCAGGGCCACTGAAGCTTTCTTT